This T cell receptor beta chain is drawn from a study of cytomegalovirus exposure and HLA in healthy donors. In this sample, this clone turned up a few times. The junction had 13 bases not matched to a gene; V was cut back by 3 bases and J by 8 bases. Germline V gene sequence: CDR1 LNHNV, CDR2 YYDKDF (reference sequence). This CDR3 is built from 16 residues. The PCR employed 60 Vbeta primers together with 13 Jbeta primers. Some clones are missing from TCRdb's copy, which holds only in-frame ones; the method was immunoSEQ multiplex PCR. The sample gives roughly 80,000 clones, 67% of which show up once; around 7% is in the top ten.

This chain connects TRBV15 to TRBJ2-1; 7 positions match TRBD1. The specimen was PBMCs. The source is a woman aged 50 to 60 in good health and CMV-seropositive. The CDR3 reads CATSSETGTVQDEQFF. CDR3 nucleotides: TGTGCCACCAGCAGCGAGACCGGGACAGTTCAAGATGAGCAGTTCTTC.